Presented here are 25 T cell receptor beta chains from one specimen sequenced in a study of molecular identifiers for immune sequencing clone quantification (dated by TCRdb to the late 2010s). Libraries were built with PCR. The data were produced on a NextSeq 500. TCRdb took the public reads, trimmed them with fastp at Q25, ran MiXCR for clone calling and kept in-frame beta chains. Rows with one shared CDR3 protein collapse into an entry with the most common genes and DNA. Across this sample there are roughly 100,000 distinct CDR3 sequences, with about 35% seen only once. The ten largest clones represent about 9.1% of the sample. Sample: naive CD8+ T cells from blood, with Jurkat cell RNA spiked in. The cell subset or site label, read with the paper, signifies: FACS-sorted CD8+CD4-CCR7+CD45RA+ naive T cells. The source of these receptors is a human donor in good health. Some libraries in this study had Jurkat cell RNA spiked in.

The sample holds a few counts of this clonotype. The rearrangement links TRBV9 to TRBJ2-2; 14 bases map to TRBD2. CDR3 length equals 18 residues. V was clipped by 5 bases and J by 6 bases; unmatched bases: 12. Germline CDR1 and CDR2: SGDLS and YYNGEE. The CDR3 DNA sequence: TGTGCCAGCAGTGCGAGCACCGGGACTAGCGGGAGACCCGGGGAGCTGTTTTTT. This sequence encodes CASSASTGTSGRPGELFF.

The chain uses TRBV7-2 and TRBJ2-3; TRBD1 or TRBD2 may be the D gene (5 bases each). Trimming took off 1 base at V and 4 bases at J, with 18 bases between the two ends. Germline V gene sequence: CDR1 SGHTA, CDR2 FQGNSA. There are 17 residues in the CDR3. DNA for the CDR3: TGTGCCAGCAGCTTAGGTGGGGCCGGGATAAGGTCAGATACGCAGTATTTT. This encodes CASSLGGAGIRSDTQYF.

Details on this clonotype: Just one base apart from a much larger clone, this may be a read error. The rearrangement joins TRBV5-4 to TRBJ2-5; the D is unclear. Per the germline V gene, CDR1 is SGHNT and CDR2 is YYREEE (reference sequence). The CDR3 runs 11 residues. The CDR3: CASSFQETRYF. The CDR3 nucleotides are TGTGCCAGCAGCTTTCAAGAGACCCGGTACTTC.

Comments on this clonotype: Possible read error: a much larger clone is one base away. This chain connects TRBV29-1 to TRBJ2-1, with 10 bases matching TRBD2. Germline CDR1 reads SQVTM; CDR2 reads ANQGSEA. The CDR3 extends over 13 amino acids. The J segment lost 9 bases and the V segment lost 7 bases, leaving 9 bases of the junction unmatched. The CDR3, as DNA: TGCAGCGGTGAGGCTAGCGGGAGAAGTGAGCAGTTCTTC. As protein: CSGEASGRSEQFF.

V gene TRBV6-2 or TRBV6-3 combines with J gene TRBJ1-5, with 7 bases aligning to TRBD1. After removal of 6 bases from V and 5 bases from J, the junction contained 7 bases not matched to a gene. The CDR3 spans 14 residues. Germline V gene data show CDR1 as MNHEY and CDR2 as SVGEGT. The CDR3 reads CASRDRINDQPQHF. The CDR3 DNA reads TGTGCCAGCAGGGACAGGATAAATGATCAGCCCCAGCATTTT.

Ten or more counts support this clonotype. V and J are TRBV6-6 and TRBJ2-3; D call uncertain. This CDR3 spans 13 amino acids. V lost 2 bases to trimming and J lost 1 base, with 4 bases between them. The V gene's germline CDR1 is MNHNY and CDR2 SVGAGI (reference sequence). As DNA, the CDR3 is TGTGCCAGCAGTTACGGGGGCACAGATACGCAGTATTTT. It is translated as CASSYGGTDTQYF.

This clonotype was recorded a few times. Here the CDR3 reads CASSEYSPTSGGLTDTQYF. The CDR3 DNA is TGTGCCAGCAGTGAATATTCTCCGACTAGCGGGGGACTAACAGATACGCAGTATTTT. This chain links TRBV25-1 with TRBJ2-3, with 12 bases fitting TRBD2. The CDR3 runs 19 residues. Germline CDR1 MGHDK, CDR2 SYGVNS. J gave up 3 bases and V 0 bases, and 10 bases lay outside the gene matches.

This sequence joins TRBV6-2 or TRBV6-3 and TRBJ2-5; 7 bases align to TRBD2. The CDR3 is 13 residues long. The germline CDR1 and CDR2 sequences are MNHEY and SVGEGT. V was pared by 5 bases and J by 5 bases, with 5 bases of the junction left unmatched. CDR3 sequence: CASSHRGVETQYF. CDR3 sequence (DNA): TGTGCCAGCAGTCACCGGGGGGTGGAGACCCAGTACTTC.

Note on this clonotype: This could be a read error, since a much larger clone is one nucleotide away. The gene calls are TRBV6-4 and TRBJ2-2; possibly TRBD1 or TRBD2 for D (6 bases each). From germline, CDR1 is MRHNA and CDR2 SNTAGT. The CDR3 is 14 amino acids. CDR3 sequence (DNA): TGTGCCAGCAGTGACGGGGGGCACACCGGGGAGCTGGTTTTT. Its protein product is CASSDGGHTGELVF.

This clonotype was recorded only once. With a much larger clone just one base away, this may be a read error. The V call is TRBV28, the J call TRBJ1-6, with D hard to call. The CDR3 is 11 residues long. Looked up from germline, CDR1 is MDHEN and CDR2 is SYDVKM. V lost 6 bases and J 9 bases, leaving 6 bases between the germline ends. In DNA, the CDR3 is TGTGCCAGCAGATTAGGTTCACCCCTCCACTTT. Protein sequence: CASRLGSPLHF.

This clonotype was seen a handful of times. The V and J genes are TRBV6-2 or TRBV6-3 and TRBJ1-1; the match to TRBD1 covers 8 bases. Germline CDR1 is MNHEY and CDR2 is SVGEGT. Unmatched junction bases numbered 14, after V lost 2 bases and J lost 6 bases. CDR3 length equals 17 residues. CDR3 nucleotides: TGTGCCAGCAGTTACAATCCCCAGGGGGCGAGACGCCCTGAAGCTTTCTTT. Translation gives CASSYNPQGARRPEAFF.

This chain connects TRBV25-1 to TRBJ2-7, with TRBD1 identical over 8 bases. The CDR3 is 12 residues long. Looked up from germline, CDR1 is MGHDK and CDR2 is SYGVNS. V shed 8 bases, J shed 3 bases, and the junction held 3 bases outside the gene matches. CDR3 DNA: TGTGCCAGCGGCGGACAGGGCTACGAGCAGTACTTC. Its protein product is CASGGQGYEQYF.

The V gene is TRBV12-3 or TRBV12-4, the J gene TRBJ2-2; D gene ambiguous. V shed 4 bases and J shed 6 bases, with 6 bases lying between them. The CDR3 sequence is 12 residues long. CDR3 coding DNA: TGTGCCAGCAGTTCGGTCCCCGGGGAGCTGTTTTTT. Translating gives CASSSVPGELFF.

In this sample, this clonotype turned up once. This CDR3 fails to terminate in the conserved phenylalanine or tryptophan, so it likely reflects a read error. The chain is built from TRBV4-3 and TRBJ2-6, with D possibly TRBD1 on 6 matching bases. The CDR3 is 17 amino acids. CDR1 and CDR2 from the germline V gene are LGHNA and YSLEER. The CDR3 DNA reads TGCGCCAGCAGCCAAGAACAGGGATACTCTGGTGCCAACGTCCTGACTATC. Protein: CASSQEQGYSGANVLTI.

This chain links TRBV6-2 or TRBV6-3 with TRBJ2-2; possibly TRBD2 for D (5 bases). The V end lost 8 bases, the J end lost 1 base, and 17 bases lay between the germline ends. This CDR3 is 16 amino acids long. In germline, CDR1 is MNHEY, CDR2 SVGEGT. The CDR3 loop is CASVDIAKENTGELFF. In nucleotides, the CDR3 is TGTGCCAGCGTGGATATAGCGAAAGAGAACACCGGGGAGCTGTTTTTT.

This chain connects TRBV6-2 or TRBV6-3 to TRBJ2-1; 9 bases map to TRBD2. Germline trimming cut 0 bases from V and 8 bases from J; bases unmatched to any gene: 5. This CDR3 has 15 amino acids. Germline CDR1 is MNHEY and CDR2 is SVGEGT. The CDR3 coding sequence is TGTGCCAGCAGTTACTCGACACTAGCGGGTCATGAGCAGTTCTTC. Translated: CASSYSTLAGHEQFF.

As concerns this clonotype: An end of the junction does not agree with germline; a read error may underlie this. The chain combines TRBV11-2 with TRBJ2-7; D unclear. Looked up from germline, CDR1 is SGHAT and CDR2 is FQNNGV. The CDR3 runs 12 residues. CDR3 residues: CVSSPHFDEQYF. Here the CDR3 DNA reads TGTGTCAGCAGCCCCCATTTTGACGAGCAGTACTTC.

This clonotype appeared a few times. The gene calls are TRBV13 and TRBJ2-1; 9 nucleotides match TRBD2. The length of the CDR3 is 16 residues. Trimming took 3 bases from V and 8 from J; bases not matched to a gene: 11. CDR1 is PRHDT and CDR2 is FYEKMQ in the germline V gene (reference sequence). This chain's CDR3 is CASSFGGRAGGYEQFF. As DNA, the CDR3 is TGTGCCAGCAGCTTCGGCGGGAGGGCCGGTGGGTATGAGCAGTTCTTC.

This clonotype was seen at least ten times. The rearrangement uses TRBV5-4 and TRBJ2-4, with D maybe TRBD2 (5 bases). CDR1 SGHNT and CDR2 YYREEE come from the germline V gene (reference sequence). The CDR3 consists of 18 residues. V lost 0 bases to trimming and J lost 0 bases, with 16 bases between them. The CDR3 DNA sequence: TGTGCCAGCAGCTTGGTCGGGGAACCAACACTAGCCAAAAACATTCAGTACTTC. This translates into CASSLVGEPTLAKNIQYF.

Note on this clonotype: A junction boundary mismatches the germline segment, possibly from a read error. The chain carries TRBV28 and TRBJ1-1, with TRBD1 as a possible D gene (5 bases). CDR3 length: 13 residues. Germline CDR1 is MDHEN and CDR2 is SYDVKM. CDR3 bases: TGTGCCAGCAGTCAACCTGGGACGAATGAAGCAATCTTT. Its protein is CASSQPGTNEAIF.

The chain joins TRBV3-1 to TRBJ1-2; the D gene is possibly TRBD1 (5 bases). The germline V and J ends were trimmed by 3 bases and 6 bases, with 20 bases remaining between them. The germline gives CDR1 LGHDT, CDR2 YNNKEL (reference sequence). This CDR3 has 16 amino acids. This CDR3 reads CASSHESTERMDGYTF. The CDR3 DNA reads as TGTGCCAGCAGCCACGAGTCGACAGAGAGAATGGATGGCTACACCTTC.

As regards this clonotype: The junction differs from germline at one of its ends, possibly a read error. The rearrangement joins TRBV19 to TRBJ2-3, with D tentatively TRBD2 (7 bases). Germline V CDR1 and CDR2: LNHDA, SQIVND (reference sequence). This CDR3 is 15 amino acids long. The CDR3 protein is CASRGPGGLTDTQNF. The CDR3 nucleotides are TGTGCCAGTAGAGGCCCCGGGGGGCTGACAGATACGCAGAATTTT.

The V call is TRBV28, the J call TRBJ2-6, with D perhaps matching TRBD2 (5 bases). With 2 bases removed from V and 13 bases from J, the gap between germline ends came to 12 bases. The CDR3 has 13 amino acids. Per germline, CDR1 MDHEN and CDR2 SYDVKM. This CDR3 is CASSLTVGGVLTF. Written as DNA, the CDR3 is TGTGCCAGCAGTTTAACCGTCGGCGGGGTCCTGACTTTC.

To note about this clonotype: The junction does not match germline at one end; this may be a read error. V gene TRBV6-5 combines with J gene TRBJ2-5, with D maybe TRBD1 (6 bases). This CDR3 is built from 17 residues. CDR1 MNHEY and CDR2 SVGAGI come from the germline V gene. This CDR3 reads CASSYQVQGLYQETLYF. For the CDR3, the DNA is TGTGCCAGCAGTTATCAGGTACAGGGTCTGTACCAAGAGACCCTGTACTTC.

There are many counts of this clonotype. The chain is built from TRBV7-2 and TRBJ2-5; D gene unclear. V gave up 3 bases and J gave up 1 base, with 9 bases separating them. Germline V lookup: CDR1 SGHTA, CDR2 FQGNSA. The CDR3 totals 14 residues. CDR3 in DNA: TGTGCCAGCAGCTTGAGTCCGATCCAAGAGACCCAGTACTTC. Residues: CASSLSPIQETQYF.